The 7 T cell receptor beta chains in this list originate from one sample, sequenced in a study of cytomegalovirus exposure and HLA in healthy donors. 60 Vbeta and 13 Jbeta primers were used in PCR. Profiling relied on immunoSEQ multiplex PCR, and the TCRdb table lists in-frame clones only, not all of them. The sample lists about 120,000 clones, around 66% seen once, with about 8.1% in the top ten. Sequenced: PBMCs. These receptors were obtained from a woman aged 40 to 49 in good health and CMV-seropositive.

The genes are TRBV7-2 and TRBJ1-4, with D tentatively TRBD1 (5 bases). V lost 11 bases to trimming and J lost 0 bases, with 10 bases between them. Germline V gene data show CDR1 as SGHTA and CDR2 as FQGNSA. There are 13 residues in the CDR3. The CDR3 sequence: CAGGVATNEKLFF. DNA for the CDR3: TGTGCCGGGGGGGTTGCAACTAATGAAAAACTGTTTTTT. The entire variable domain, with the rest obtained from reference TRBV7-2 and TRBJ1-4, is as follows: GAGVSQSPSNKVTEKGKDVELRCDPISGHTALYWYRQSLGQGLEFLIYFQGNSAPDKSGLPSDRFSAERTGGSVSTLTIQRTQQEDSAVYLCAGGVATNEKLFFGSGTQLSVL.

The chain recombines TRBV18 with TRBJ1-1, with D perhaps TRBD1 (5 bases). V was pared by 3 bases and J by 4 bases, with 24 bases between. Per germline, CDR1 KGHSH and CDR2 LQKENI. The CDR3 runs 18 residues. CDR3: CASSPRNTPGLWGTEAFF. In DNA form, the CDR3 reads TGTGCCAGCTCACCCCGAAACACTCCAGGGTTGTGGGGCACTGAAGCTTTCTTT. Full variable domain (rest looked up from reference TRBV18 and TRBJ1-1): NAGVMQNPRHLVRRRGQEARLRCSPMKGHSHVYWYRQLPEEGLKFMVYLQKENIIDESGMPKERFSAEFPKEGPSILRIQQVVRGDSAAYFCASSPRNTPGLWGTEAFFGQGTRLTVV.

The chain is built from TRBV7-9 and TRBJ2-7, with D possibly TRBD1 on 6 matching bases. The V gene lost 2 bases and the J gene lost 1 base, with 15 bases spanning the gap. The CDR3 contains 16 residues. Per germline, CDR1 SEHNR and CDR2 FQNEAQ (reference sequence). CDR3 bases: TGTGCCAGCAGCTTAAGGGGACAAGCCCCGTCCTACGAGCAGTACTTC. Translated, it gives CASSLRGQAPSYEQYF.

This clone was counted only a few times. A much larger clone differs from this one at a single base, so this may be a read error. The chain employs TRBV7-9 and TRBJ1-5; tentative D call: TRBD1 (5 bases). This CDR3 has 13 amino acids. V lost 4 bases and J lost 4, with 8 bases in between. CDR1 and CDR2 (germline): SEHNR, FQNEAQ (reference sequence). The CDR3 reads CASSSEGNQPQHF. The CDR3 nucleotides read TGTGCCAGCAGCTCGGAGGGGAATCAGCCCCAGCATTTT. Variable domain in full (rest from reference TRBV7-9 and TRBJ1-5): DTGVSQNPRHKITKRGQNVTFRCDPISEHNRLYWYRQTLGQGPEFLTYFQNEAQLEKSRLLSDRFSAERPKGSFSTLEIQRTEQGDSAMYLCASSSEGNQPQHFGDGTRLSIL.

The chain uses TRBV5-1 and TRBJ2-1, with 9 nucleotides matching TRBD1. The V segment lost 0 bases and the J segment 3 bases; nucleotides outside the gene matches: 1. The CDR3 is 15 amino acids. Germline assignment: CDR1 SGHRS and CDR2 YFSETQ. This CDR3 reads CASSLETGGYNEQFF. In DNA form, the CDR3 reads TGCGCCAGCAGCTTGGAGACAGGGGGCTACAATGAGCAGTTCTTC.

This clone was seen once. At one of its ends the junction is not consistent with the germline gene, which may arise from a read error. V gene TRBV7-7 combines with J gene TRBJ2-1, with TRBD2 matching 11 bases. Germline V gene sequence: CDR1 SSHAT, CDR2 FNYEAQ (reference sequence). There are 16 residues in the CDR3. The DNA for the CDR3 is TGTGCTAGCAGCTTGCTTAGCGGGAGGGCCGGGGATGAGCAGTTCTTC. This sequence encodes CASSLLSGRAGDEQFF.

On this clone: At the DNA level, this CDR3 is encoded by other sequences in the same sample as well. This rearrangement joins TRBV7-9 to TRBJ2-3; 11 bases match TRBD2. The CDR3 runs to 15 residues. CDR1 is SEHNR, CDR2 FQNEAQ, per germline (reference sequence). V lost 7 bases, J lost 0 bases, and 3 bases stayed unmatched. The CDR3 DNA is TGTGCCAGCACCCGGACTAGCGGGAGCACAGATACGCAGTATTTT. It yields the protein CASTRTSGSTDTQYF. Supplemented by reference TRBV7-9 and TRBJ2-3, the full variable domain reads DTGVSQNPRHKITKRGQNVTFRCDPISEHNRLYWYRQTLGQGPEFLTYFQNEAQLEKSRLLSDRFSAERPKGSFSTLEIQRTEQGDSAMYLCASTRTSGSTDTQYFGPGTRLTVL.